This TCR beta chain was found in a study of response to subunit inactivated influenza vaccine (dated 2018 in TCRdb). Describing the broader study: Deep quantitative profiling of the T cell receptor repertoire was used in the study to follow responses to a trivalent subunit inactivated influenza vaccine. Study-wide findings and limitations: It was suggested by the authors that each seasonal influenza vaccination may recruit only a limited number of new T cells.

The CDR3, from cysteine to phenylalanine, totals 14 residues. Only the CDR3 portion is preserved as DNA: 42 bases, with reading frame beginning at the first base. Taken from the germline V gene, the CDR1 and CDR2 loops are SGHRS and YFSETQ. After removal of 4 bases from V and 7 bases from J, the junction retains 10 bases not matched to a gene. Receptor libraries were prepared by RT-PCR. TCRdb shows the sequencer as Illumina HiSeq 2500. TCRdb reworked the public reads: Q25 trimming with fastp, MiXCR clone assembly, productive beta chains retained. Rows are unified per CDR3 protein, each entry keeping the most common DNA and genes. Within this sample are around 790,000 distinct CDR3 sequences, with around 20% of them counted one time only. The ten largest clones add up to about 9.4% of the sample. Of note for this clonotype: Its antigen target is currently unknown. No base quality information exists; no much larger clone differs at one position.

The source material was PBMCs from blood, sampled roughly 5 days after vaccination. This sequence was found in a man aged 45-65 years who received an inactivated influenza vaccine. Donor details come from another sample of the same person, matched by shared clones. Recombination connected TRBV5-1 to TRBJ1-2, and 7 junction bases match TRBD1. CDR3 region: CASSLDRAEGGYTF. The DNA is as follows: TGCGCCAGCAGCCTCGACAGGGCGGAGGGTGGCTACACCTTC.